This note documents a single T cell receptor beta chain sequence. CDR3 length equals 13 residues. Germline V lookup: CDR1 MNHEY, CDR2 SVGAGI. With 7 bases clipped from V and 2 bases from J, the junction kept 4 bases outside the gene matches. The data originate from a study of blood T cell repertoires in COVID-19. Per the original methods: For nucleated cells, counts were estimated from reference gene primer amplification. Libraries were prepared by immunoSEQ multiplex PCR; TCRdb keeps only in-frame clonotypes and omits some of them. V and J calls and clone size follow that table, whereas D and trimming were derived from the DNA. The table lists roughly 380,000 clones, approximately 80% of them singletons.

This clonotype was sampled from a human donor with acute or convalescent COVID-19. The donor label of this sample is uncertain. This chain uses TRBV6-5 with TRBJ1-2; TRBD1 agrees at 7 bases. The specimen sequenced was peripheral blood. CDR3: CASTQGLNYGYTF. The CDR3 DNA sequence: TGTGCCAGCACACAGGGGCTCAACTATGGCTACACCTTC.